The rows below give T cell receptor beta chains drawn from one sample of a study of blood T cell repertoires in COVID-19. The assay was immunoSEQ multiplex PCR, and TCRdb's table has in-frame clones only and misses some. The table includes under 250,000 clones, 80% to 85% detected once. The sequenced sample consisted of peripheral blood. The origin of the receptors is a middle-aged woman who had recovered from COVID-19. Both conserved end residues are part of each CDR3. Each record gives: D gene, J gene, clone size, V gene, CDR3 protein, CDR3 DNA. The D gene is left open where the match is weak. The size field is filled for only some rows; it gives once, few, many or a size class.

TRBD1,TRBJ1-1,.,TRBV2,CASRTGGWTEAFF,TGTGCCAGCAGGACAGGGGGCTGGACTGAAGCTTTCTTT
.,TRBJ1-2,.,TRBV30,CAWGGLGVPYTF,TGTGCCTGGGGGGGACTGGGAGTACCCTACACCTTC
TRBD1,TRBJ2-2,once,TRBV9,CASSKGTGTPRLGNTGELFF,TGTGCCAGCAGCAAAGGGACAGGGACACCGAGGCTCGGGAACACCGGGGAGCTGTTTTTT
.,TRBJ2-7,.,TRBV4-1,CASSQDSFPYYEQYF,TGCGCCAGCAGCCAGGACAGTTTTCCTTACTACGAGCAGTACTTC
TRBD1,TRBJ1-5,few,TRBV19,CASSLPDRASNQPQHF,TGTGCCAGTAGTCTGCCCGACAGGGCGAGCAATCAGCCCCAGCATTTT
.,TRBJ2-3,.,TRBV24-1,CATSDLDWDTQYF,TGTGCCACCAGTGATCTAGACTGGGATACGCAGTATTTT
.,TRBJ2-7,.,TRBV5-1,CASSLSRSEQYF,TGCGCCAGCAGCTTGAGCCGGAGCGAGCAGTACTTC
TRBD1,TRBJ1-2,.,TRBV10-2,CASSESVVQGARLGYTF,TGCGCCAGCAGTGAGTCCGTCGTGCAGGGGGCGAGGCTTGGCTACACCTTC
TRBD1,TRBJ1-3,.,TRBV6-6,CASRADRVGGNTIYF,TGTGCCAGCAGAGCGGACAGGGTTGGTGGAAACACCATATATTTT
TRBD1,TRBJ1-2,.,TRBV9,CASSAVDRGDGYTF,TGTGCCAGCAGCGCGGTCGACAGGGGCGATGGCTACACCTTC
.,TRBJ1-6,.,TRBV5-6,CASSLATLFHNSPLHF,TGTGCCAGCAGCTTGGCGACACTTTTCCATAATTCACCCCTCCACTTT
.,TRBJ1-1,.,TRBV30,CAWSVSVNTEAFF,TGTGCCTGGAGTGTTTCAGTGAACACTGAAGCTTTCTTT
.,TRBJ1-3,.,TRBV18,CASSPAGGRSGNTIYF,TGTGCCAGCTCACCAGCGGGGGGAAGATCTGGAAACACCATATATTTT
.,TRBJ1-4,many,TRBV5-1,CASSWTVSGGGEKLFF,TGCGCCAGCAGCTGGACCGTGAGCGGGGGCGGTGAAAAACTGTTTTTT
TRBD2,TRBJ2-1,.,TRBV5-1,CASSPGLAGVGNEQFF,TGCGCCAGCAGCCCGGGACTAGCGGGGGTTGGCAATGAGCAGTTCTTC
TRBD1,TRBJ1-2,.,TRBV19,CASSRNRDRGVGYTF,TGTGCCAGTAGTAGAAACCGGGACAGGGGAGTTGGCTACACCTTC
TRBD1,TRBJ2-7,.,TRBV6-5,CASRNTGTGAYEQYF,TGTGCCAGCAGAAATACCGGGACAGGAGCCTACGAGCAGTACTTC
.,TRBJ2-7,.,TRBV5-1,CASSLDGDYEQYF,TGCGCCAGCAGCTTGGACGGAGATTACGAGCAGTACTTC
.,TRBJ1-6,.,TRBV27,CASSLKGARNSPLHF,TGTGCCAGCAGTTTAAAAGGGGCTCGGAATTCACCCCTCCACTTT
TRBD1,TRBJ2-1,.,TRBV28,CASSLANRGLGNEQFF,TGTGCCAGCAGTTTGGCCAACAGGGGGCTCGGGAATGAGCAGTTCTTC
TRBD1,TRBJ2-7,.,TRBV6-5,CASRPGQSYEQYF,TGTGCCAGCAGACCGGGACAGTCGTACGAGCAGTACTTC
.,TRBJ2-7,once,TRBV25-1,CASSDLLTEYEQYF,TGTGCCAGCAGTGACCTCCTAACAGAATACGAGCAGTACTTC
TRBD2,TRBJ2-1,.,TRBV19,CASSAWTRLAGSDEQFF,TGTGCCAGTAGTGCGTGGACCCGACTAGCGGGGTCGGATGAGCAGTTCTTC
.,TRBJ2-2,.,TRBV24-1,CATQHFTGELFF,TGTGCCACCCAACATTTCACCGGGGAGCTGTTTTTT
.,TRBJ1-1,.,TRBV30,CAWSIYRNTEAFF,TGTGCCTGGAGTATATACAGGAACACTGAAGCTTTCTTT
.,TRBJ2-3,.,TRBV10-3,CAIARGLGTDTQYF,TGTGCCATAGCCCGGGGATTAGGCACAGATACGCAGTATTTT
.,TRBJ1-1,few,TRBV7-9,CASSLASTEAFF,TGTGCCAGCAGCTTAGCCAGCACTGAAGCTTTCTTT
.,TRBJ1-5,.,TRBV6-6,CASSPGKLPGGNQPQHF,TGTGCCAGCAGTCCCGGGAAATTACCTGGGGGCAATCAGCCCCAGCATTTT
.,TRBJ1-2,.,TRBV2,CASSEETEYGYTF,TGTGCCAGCAGTGAAGAGACAGAGTATGGCTACACCTTC
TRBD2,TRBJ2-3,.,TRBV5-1,CASSLELAGGYTDTQYF,TGCGCCAGCAGCTTGGAACTAGCGGGGGGTTACACAGATACGCAGTATTTT
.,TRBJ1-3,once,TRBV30,CAWREGRYMNSGNTIYF,TGTGCCTGGAGGGAAGGGAGATACATGAACTCTGGAAACACCATATATTTT
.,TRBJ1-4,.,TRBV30,CAWSVGGSFDEKLFF,TGTGCCTGGAGTGTTGGAGGGAGTTTTGATGAAAAACTGTTTTTT
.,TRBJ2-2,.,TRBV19,CASSPLTANANTGELFF,TGTGCCAGTAGCCCATTGACAGCAAACGCGAACACCGGGGAGCTGTTTTTT
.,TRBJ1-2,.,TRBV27,CASSLRIGRNYGYTF,TGTGCCAGCAGTTTACGTATCGGGAGGAACTATGGCTACACCTTC
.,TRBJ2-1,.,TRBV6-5,CASSWGEGEQFF,TGTGCCAGCAGCTGGGGGGAAGGTGAGCAGTTCTTC
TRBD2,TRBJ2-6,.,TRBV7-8,CASSLGAGARSGANVLTF,TGTGCCAGCAGCTTAGGAGCGGGGGCCCGCTCTGGGGCCAACGTCCTGACTTTC
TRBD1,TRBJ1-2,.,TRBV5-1,CASSPGGQEYGYTF,TGCGCCAGCAGCCCCGGGGGACAGGAGTATGGCTACACCTTC
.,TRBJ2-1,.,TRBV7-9,CASSFPRAIDYNEQFF,TGTGCCAGCAGTTTCCCAAGAGCTATCGACTACAATGAGCAGTTCTTC
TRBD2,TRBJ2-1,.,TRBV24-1,CATGGTSTYEQFF,TGTGCCACCGGGGGGACTAGCACATATGAGCAGTTCTTC
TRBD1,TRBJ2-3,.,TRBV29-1,CSVEGRGQDGGDTQYF,TGCAGCGTTGAAGGCCGCGGACAGGACGGAGGCGATACGCAGTATTTT
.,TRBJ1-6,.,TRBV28,CASSLFQNSPLHF,TGTGCCAGCAGTTTGTTCCAGAATTCACCCCTCCACTTT
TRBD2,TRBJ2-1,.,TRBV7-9,CASSLARGGNEQFF,TGTGCCAGCAGCTTAGCGCGGGGGGGTAATGAGCAGTTCTTC
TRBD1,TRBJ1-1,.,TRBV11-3,CASSLTGEVNTEAFF,TGTGCCAGCAGCCTCACAGGGGAAGTGAACACTGAAGCTTTCTTT
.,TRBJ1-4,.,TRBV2,CASSEALVGVEKLFF,TGTGCCAGCAGTGAAGCGCTTGTCGGGGTCGAAAAACTGTTTTTT
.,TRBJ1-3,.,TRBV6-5,CASSYSGASGNTIYF,TGTGCCAGCAGTTACTCAGGGGCCTCTGGAAACACCATATATTTT
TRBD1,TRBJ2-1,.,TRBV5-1,CASTTGSSYNEQFF,TGCGCCAGCACGACAGGGAGCTCCTACAATGAGCAGTTCTTC
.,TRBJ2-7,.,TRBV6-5,CASSYREGEQYF,TGTGCCAGCAGCTACCGTGAGGGCGAGCAGTACTTC
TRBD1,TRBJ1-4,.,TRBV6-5,CASKPTGGFREKLFF,TGTGCCAGCAAGCCTACAGGGGGCTTTAGAGAAAAACTGTTTTTT
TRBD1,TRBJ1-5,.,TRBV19,CASSIAGGHQPQHF,TGTGCCAGTAGTATAGCAGGGGGGCATCAGCCCCAGCATTTT
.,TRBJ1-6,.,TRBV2,CASSEARVSSLHF,TGTGCCAGCAGTGAAGCGCGGGTCTCTTCCCTCCACTTT
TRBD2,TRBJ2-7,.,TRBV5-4,CASRSWGRGRYEQYF,TGTGCCAGCAGATCGTGGGGGAGGGGCAGGTACGAGCAGTACTTC
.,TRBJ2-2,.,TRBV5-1,CASSLARTGGELFF,TGCGCCAGCAGCTTGGCCCGGACTGGAGGGGAGCTGTTTTTT
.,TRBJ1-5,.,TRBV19,CASSSRGLHF,TGTGCCAGTAGTTCCCGGGGTCTACATTTT
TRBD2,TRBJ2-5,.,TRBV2,CASSGERLATQETQYF,TGTGCCAGCAGTGGAGAGAGACTAGCGACGCAAGAGACCCAGTACTTC
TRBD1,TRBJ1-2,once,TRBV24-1,CATSGQGDYGYTF,TGTGCCACCAGTGGACAGGGCGACTATGGCTACACCTTC
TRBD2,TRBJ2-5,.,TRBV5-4,CASSFSLASGGETQYF,TGTGCCAGCAGCTTCTCACTAGCGTCGGGTGGCGAGACCCAGTACTTC
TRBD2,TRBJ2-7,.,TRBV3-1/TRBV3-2,CASSQDPGGRSFYEQYF,TGTGCCAGCAGCCAAGATCCGGGAGGGCGAAGTTTCTACGAGCAGTACTTC